One and the same sample provided the 25 T cell receptor beta chains below, sequenced in a study of CD4+ T cells in melanoma. Generated by immunoSEQ multiplex PCR, the TCRdb table keeps only in-frame clones and is missing some. The sample yields over 100,000 clones, 92% seen once. What was sequenced was peripheral blood. The receptors originated from a human donor with melanoma.

The chain couples TRBV5-8 to TRBJ2-7; D gene unclear. CDR3 length: 12 amino acids. Germline CDR1 SGHTS, CDR2 YDEGEE. The V end lost 0 bases, the J end lost 4 bases, and 5 bases lay between the germline ends. The DNA of the CDR3 is TGTGCCAGCAGCTTGGGTGGATACGAGCAGTACTTC. Its protein is CASSLGGYEQYF.

The chain combines TRBV11-2 with TRBJ1-1, with 9 nucleotides matching TRBD1. The J segment lost 5 bases and the V segment lost 1 base, leaving 5 bases of the junction unmatched. CDR1 and CDR2 from the germline V gene are SGHAT and FQNNGV. This CDR3 region has 15 residues. This CDR3 is CASSLAGTGRTEAFF. For the CDR3, the DNA is TGTGCCAGCAGCTTAGCCGGGACAGGGAGAACTGAAGCTTTCTTT.

The chain is built from TRBV15 and TRBJ2-5; D gene ambiguous. Per the germline V gene, CDR1 is LNHNV and CDR2 is YYDKDF (reference sequence). Trimming shortened V by 1 base and J by 5 bases, and 8 bases separated the two germline ends. The CDR3 is 13 residues long. In nucleotides, the CDR3 is TGTGCCACCAGCAGAGTGGAACGCGAGACCCAGTACTTC. Translated: CATSRVERETQYF.

This chain joins TRBV10-3 and TRBJ1-6; 11 bases are shared with TRBD1. V lost 6 bases to trimming and J lost 8 bases; unmatched junction nucleotides: 3. The CDR3 is 14 amino acids. Germline V gene data show CDR1 as ENHRY and CDR2 as SYGVKD. The CDR3 loop is CAIRKGQGDSPLHF. The CDR3 bases are TGTGCCATCAGGAAGGGACAGGGGGATTCACCCCTCCACTTT.

The chain recombines TRBV4-2 with TRBJ1-5; D uncertain. Germline V gene data show CDR1 as LGHNA and CDR2 as YNFKEQ. V was shortened by 1 base and J by 3 bases, with 10 bases between the two germline ends. The CDR3 extends over 15 amino acids. The CDR3 loop is CASSQGGMDNQPQHF. The CDR3 region has the DNA TGTGCCAGCAGCCAAGGGGGTATGGACAATCAGCCCCAGCATTTT.

The V gene is TRBV9, the J gene TRBJ2-2; 7 nucleotides match TRBD1. Trimming at V came to 0 bases and at J to 1 base, leaving 9 bases not matched to a gene. This CDR3 contains 18 residues. Germline lookup yields CDR1 SGDLS and CDR2 YYNGEE. The CDR3 coding sequence is TGTGCCAGCAGCGTAGACGTAGGGACAGCTCAGAACACCGGGGAGCTGTTTTTT. Its translation is CASSVDVGTAQNTGELFF.

CDR3 residues: CASSHIGVRETQYF. CDR3 nucleotides: TGTGCCAGCAGCCACATCGGTGTTCGGGAGACCCAGTACTTC. The genes are TRBV7-9 and TRBJ2-5; no definite D call. This CDR3 has 14 residues. Trimming stripped 5 bases from V and 5 bases from J, with 15 bases between. The V gene's germline CDR1 is SEHNR and CDR2 FQNEAQ (reference sequence).

The chain is built from TRBV7-7 and TRBJ2-5, with 7 bases fitting TRBD1. Unmatched junction bases numbered 10, after V lost 4 bases and J lost 5 bases. Germline CDR1 reads SSHAT; CDR2 reads FNYEAQ (reference sequence). The CDR3 is made up of 15 amino acids. CDR3 sequence (DNA): TGTGCCAGCAGCTCGTCCACAGGGGATGGGGAGACCCAGTACTTC. As protein: CASSSSTGDGETQYF.

The chain carries TRBV7-8 and TRBJ2-5, with D perhaps assigned TRBD1 or TRBD2 (5 bases each). The CDR3 is made up of 15 amino acids. Trimming cost V 5 bases and J 1 base, with 14 bases left between them. Germline V gene data show CDR1 as SGHVS and CDR2 as FQNEAQ. The CDR3 DNA sequence: TGTGCCAGCAGCCAGCCCGGGGCAGGCCAAGAGACCCAGTACTTC. Amino acids: CASSQPGAGQETQYF.

The gene calls are TRBV5-1 and TRBJ2-1, with 9 bases aligning to TRBD2. The V gene's germline CDR1 is SGHRS and CDR2 YFSETQ. J lost 7 bases, V lost 0 bases, and 14 bases had no gene match. The CDR3 totals 18 residues. CDR3 sequence: CASSLAYYPAGGENEQFF. CDR3 coding DNA: TGCGCCAGCAGCTTGGCCTACTATCCGGCGGGAGGGGAGAATGAGCAGTTCTTC.

CDR3 nucleotides: TGTGCCAGCAGCCGACCCGACAGGGTCGGGTATGGCTACACCTTC. Protein product: CASSRPDRVGYGYTF. The chain links TRBV28 to TRBJ1-2, with 7 bases lining up with TRBD1. The germline gives CDR1 MDHEN, CDR2 SYDVKM. The CDR3 runs 15 residues. V was pared by 6 bases and J by 5 bases, with 12 bases of the junction left unmatched.

The rearrangement links TRBV11-2 to TRBJ2-7; 7 positions agree with TRBD2. V was pared by 4 bases and J by 0 bases, with 9 bases of the junction left unmatched. CDR1 is SGHAT and CDR2 is FQNNGV in the germline V gene. The CDR3 covers 16 residues. CDR3 in DNA: TGTGCCAGCAGCTACGGACTAGAGGGGAGCTCCTACGAGCAGTACTTC. This codes for CASSYGLEGSSYEQYF.

This sequence joins TRBV5-5 and TRBJ1-3, with D perhaps TRBD1 (5 bases). Germline CDR1 is SGHKS and CDR2 is YYEKEE (reference sequence). The CDR3 is 16 residues long. With 4 bases removed from V and 0 bases from J, the gap between germline ends came to 14 bases. The CDR3 DNA reads TGTGCCAGCAGCGGTCTCCGGGGGTCCTCTGGAAACACCATATATTTT. This gives the protein CASSGLRGSSGNTIYF.

The chain has TRBV11-3 and TRBJ2-3; 9 bases align to TRBD2. The CDR3 is 18 residues long. Trimming removed 5 bases from V and 0 bases from J; junction bases left unmatched: 12. Germline V CDR1 and CDR2: SGHNT, YENEEA. In DNA form, the CDR3 reads TGTGCCAGCAGCACCCGCCTGTCTAGCGGGGTGAGCACAGATACGCAGTATTTT. It is translated as CASSTRLSSGVSTDTQYF.

The V gene is TRBV9, the J gene TRBJ1-1, with 9 bases identical to TRBD1. The CDR3 sequence is 15 residues long. Per the germline V gene, CDR1 is SGDLS and CDR2 is YYNGEE. With 1 base clipped from V and 6 bases from J, the junction kept 7 bases outside the gene matches. The CDR3 protein is CASSVMDRGGAEAFF. Here the CDR3 DNA reads TGTGCCAGCAGCGTAATGGACAGGGGTGGTGCTGAAGCTTTCTTT.

V and J are TRBV5-5 and TRBJ2-1; D is undetermined. The CDR3 runs to 14 residues. V was shortened by 0 bases and J by 12 bases, with 16 bases between the two germline ends. Germline CDR1 reads SGHKS; CDR2 reads YYEKEE (reference sequence). CDR3 in DNA: TGTGCCAGCAGCTTGGCCGGAAGGTTAATTTGGCAGTTCTTC. Protein product: CASSLAGRLIWQFF.

The chain has TRBV7-9 and TRBJ2-7, with TRBD1 matching over 10 bases. Per germline, CDR1 SEHNR and CDR2 FQNEAQ (reference sequence). The CDR3 has 13 amino acids. V was clipped by 7 bases and J by 6 bases; unmatched bases: 6. The CDR3 nucleotides read TGTGCCAGCACAACCGGGACAGGGGTCGAGCAGTACTTC. As protein: CASTTGTGVEQYF. The whole variable domain, filled in from reference TRBV7-9 and TRBJ2-7, reads DTGVSQNPRHKITKRGQNVTFRCDPISEHNRLYWYRQTLGQGPEFLTYFQNEAQLEKSRLLSDRFSAERPKGSFSTLEIQRTEQGDSAMYLCASTTGTGVEQYFGPGTRLTVT.

CDR3 nucleotide sequence: TGTGCCAGCAGCTTGAGCGACCGAAACACCGGGGAGCTGTTTTTT. Amino acids: CASSLSDRNTGELFF. The chain carries TRBV11-3 and TRBJ2-2; D gene uncertain. CDR3 length: 15 amino acids. Trimming left V 3 bases short and J 2 bases short, with 10 bases between. The germline gives CDR1 SGHNT, CDR2 YENEEA.

Written as DNA, the CDR3 is TGCAGCGTTGACCCTCTGGGGGGCACAGATACGCAGTATTTT. It encodes CSVDPLGGTDTQYF. This chain joins TRBV29-1 and TRBJ2-3; perhaps D is TRBD1 or TRBD2 (5 bases each). This CDR3 is built from 14 residues. Trimming shortened V by 3 bases and J by 1 base, and 11 bases separated the two germline ends. Germline CDR1 SQVTM, CDR2 ANQGSEA.

CDR3 residues: CASSIPSGGIYEQYF. CDR3 DNA: TGTGCCAGTAGTATCCCCAGTGGGGGAATCTACGAGCAGTACTTC. The chain carries TRBV19 and TRBJ2-7, with D perhaps TRBD1 or TRBD2 (5 bases each). With 3 bases removed from V and 3 bases from J, the gap between germline ends came to 15 bases. The CDR3 length is 15 residues. The V gene's germline CDR1 is LNHDA and CDR2 SQIVND (reference sequence).

The chain is built from TRBV25-1 and TRBJ2-1; the match to TRBD2 covers 12 bases. The CDR3 length is 17 residues. V lost 4 bases and J lost 6; bases outside the gene matches: 10. Per germline, CDR1 MGHDK and CDR2 SYGVNS. Here the CDR3 reads CASSGSTSGSSSNEQFF. The CDR3 region has the DNA TGTGCCAGCAGTGGATCGACTAGCGGGAGTTCTTCCAATGAGCAGTTCTTC.

The genes are TRBV7-2 and TRBJ1-5; D gene ambiguous. The CDR3 is 13 amino acids. CDR1 is SGHTA, CDR2 FQGNSA, per germline. V lost 3 bases to trimming and J lost 4 bases, with 7 bases between them. In DNA, the CDR3 is TGTGCCAGCAGCTTGGAGAGGAATCAGCCCCAGCATTTT. Translated, it gives CASSLERNQPQHF.

The gene calls are TRBV9 and TRBJ2-2, with TRBD2 identical over 9 bases. CDR1 and CDR2 from the germline V gene are SGDLS and YYNGEE. CDR3 length equals 18 residues. V gave up 0 bases and J gave up 1 base; unmatched junction bases: 7. The CDR3 DNA reads as TGTGCCAGCAGCGTAGGAGCGGGAGGCGCCCTGAACACCGGGGAGCTGTTTTTT. This sequence encodes CASSVGAGGALNTGELFF.

The chain links TRBV28 to TRBJ2-2; D is unclear. The CDR3 consists of 15 residues. Trimming left V 3 bases short and J 8 bases short, with 16 bases between. The germline CDR1 and CDR2 sequences are MDHEN and SYDVKM. CDR3 DNA: TGTGCCAGCAGTTTTATGTTGTTTCGTGGGGGGGAGCTGTTTTTT. Translation: CASSFMLFRGGELFF.

The gene calls are TRBV7-2 and TRBJ2-2; D gene ambiguous. From germline, CDR1 is SGHTA and CDR2 FQGNSA. CDR3 size: 14 residues. V dropped 10 bases and J dropped 6 bases, with 18 bases sitting between them. The DNA of the CDR3 is TGTGCCAACCGGCCAGGACGTGAACCCGGGGAGCTGTTTTTT. Amino acid sequence: CANRPGREPGELFF.